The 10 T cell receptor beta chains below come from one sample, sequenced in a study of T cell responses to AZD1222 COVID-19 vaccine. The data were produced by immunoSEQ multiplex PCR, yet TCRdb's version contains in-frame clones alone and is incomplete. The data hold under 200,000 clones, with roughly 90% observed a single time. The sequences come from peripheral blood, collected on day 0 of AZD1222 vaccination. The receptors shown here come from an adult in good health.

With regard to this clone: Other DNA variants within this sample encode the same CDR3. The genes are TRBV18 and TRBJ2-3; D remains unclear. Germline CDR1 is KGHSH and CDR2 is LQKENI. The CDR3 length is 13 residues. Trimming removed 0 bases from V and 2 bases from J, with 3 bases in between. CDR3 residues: CASSPPSTDTQYF. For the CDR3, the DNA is TGTGCCAGCTCACCACCGTCCACAGATACGCAGTATTTT.

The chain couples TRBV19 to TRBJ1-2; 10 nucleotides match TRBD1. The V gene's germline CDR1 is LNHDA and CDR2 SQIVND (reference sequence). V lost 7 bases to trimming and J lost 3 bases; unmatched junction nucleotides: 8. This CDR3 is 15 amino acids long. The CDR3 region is CASTTWDRGHYGYTF. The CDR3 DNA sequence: TGTGCCAGTACCACGTGGGACAGGGGACACTATGGCTACACCTTC.

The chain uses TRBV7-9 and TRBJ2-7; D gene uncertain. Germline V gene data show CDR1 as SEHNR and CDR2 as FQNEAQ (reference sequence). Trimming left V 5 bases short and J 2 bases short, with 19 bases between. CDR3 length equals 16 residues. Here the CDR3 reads CASSLFMSKRAYEQYF. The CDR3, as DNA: TGTGCCAGCAGCCTTTTTATGTCGAAAAGAGCCTACGAGCAGTACTTC.

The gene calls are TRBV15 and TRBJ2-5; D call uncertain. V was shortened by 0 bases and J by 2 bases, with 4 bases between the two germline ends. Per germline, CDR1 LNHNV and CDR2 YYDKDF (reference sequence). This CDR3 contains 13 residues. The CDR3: CATSRDLQETQYF. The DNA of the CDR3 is TGTGCCACCAGCAGAGACCTTCAAGAGACCCAGTACTTC.

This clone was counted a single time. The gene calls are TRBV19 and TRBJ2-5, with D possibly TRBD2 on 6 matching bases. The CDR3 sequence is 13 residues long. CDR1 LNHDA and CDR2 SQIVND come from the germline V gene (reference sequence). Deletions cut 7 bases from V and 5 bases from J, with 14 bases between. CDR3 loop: CASMGGAGETQYF. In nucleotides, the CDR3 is TGTGCCAGTATGGGGGGAGCGGGTGAGACCCAGTACTTC.

CDR3 DNA sequence: TGTGCCAGCAGCTTAACAGGGTACTTAGAGGGGCGGGAGAACACTGAAGCTTTCTTT. Its translation is CASSLTGYLEGRENTEAFF. J is TRBJ1-1 and V is TRBV7-3, with a weak D call TRBD1 (5 bases). The ends were cut back, 0 bases at V and 1 base at J, with 21 bases in the middle. The germline CDR1 and CDR2 sequences are SGHTA and FQGTGA. This CDR3 comprises 19 residues.

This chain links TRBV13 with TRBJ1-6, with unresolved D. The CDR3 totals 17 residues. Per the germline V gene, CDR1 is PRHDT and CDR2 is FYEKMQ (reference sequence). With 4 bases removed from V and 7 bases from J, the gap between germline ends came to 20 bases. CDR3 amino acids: CASSSKTTGFKNSPLHF. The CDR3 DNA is TGTGCCAGCAGCTCAAAGACGACGGGGTTTAAAAATTCACCCCTCCACTTT.

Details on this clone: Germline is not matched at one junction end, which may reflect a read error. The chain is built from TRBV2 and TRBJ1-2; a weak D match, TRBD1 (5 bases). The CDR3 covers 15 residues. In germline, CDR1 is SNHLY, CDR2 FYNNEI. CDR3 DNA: TGTGCCAGCAGAGAAGCGGCAGGGAGGGACTATGGCTACACCTTC. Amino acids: CASREAAGRDYGYTF.

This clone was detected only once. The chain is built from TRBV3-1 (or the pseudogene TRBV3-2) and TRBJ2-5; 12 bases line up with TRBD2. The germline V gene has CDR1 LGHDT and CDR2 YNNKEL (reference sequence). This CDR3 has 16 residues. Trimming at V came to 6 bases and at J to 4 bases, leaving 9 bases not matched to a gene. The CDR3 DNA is TGTGCCAGCAGTTATTCCCAACTAGCGGGAGGAGAGACCCAGTACTTC. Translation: CASSYSQLAGGETQYF.

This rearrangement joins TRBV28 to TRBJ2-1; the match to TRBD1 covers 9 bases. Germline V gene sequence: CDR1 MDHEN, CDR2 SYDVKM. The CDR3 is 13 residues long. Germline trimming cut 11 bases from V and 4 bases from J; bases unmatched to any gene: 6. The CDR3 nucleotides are TGTGCCTCACAGGGGGCGCGATACAATGAGCAGTTCTTC. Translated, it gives CASQGARYNEQFF. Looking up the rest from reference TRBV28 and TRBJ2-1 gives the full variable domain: DVKVTQSSRYLVKRTGEKVFLECVQDMDHENMFWYRQDPGLGLRLIYFSYDVKMKEKGDIPEGYSVSREKKERFSLILESASTNQTSMYLCASQGARYNEQFFGPGTRLTVL.